The clone carrying this TCR beta chain was observed many times. This specimen belongs to a study of spatial heterogeneity in lung cancer. The sample's time point: sample taken at primary tumor resection. From the 5' RACE reads, TCRdb called clonotypes with MiXCR, one entry per CDR3 protein. The sample lists more than 30,000 distinct CDR3 sequences; approximately 5.5% were seen once. Trimming pared 2 bases from V and 8 bases from J, leaving 9 bases between. The CDR3 totals 12 residues. Germline-derived CDR1 and CDR2 are MGHDK and SYGVNS. J is TRBJ1-2 and V is TRBV25-1; D is unresolved. The specimen comprised PBMCs, sampled at surgery. This clonotype originated in a female donor with early-stage non-small cell lung cancer. The CDR3 region is CASSEASEGYTF. CDR3 bases: TGTGCCAGCAGTGAAGCCTCAGAAGGCTACACCTTC.